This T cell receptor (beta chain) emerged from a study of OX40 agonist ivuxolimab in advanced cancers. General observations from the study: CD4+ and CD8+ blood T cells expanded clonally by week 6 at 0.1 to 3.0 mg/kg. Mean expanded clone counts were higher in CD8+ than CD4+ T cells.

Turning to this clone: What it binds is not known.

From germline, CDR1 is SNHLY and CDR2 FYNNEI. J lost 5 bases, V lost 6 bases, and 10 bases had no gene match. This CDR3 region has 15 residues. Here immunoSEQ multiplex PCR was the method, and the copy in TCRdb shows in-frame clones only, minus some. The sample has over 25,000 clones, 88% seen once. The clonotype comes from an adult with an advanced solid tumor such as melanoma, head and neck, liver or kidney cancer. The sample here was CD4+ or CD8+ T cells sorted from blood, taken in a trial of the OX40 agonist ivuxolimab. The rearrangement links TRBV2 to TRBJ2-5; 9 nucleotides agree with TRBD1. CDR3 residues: CASSLTGGEGETQYF. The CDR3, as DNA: TGTGCCAGCAGCCTAACAGGGGGCGAGGGGGAGACCCAGTACTTC. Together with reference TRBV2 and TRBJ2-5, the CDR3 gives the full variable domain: EPEVTQTPSHQVTQMGQEVILRCVPISNHLYFYWYRQILGQKVEFLVSFYNNEISEKSEIFDDQFSVERPDGSNFTLKIRSTKLEDSAMYFCASSLTGGEGETQYFGPGTRLLVL.